One and the same sample provided the 17 T cell receptor beta chains below, sequenced in a study of blood T cells in healthy people across ages. PCR was performed a second time for about 7 to 11 cycles using a sample-barcoded 5' primer and a J-beta primer mix. TCRdb analysed the 5' RACE reads with MiXCR anew, one entry per CDR3 protein. This sample has about 1.5 million distinct CDR3 sequences, with 40% to 45% found just once. The sequenced material came from blood. These receptors all come from a woman aged 18-35 years in good health.

The sample holds a few counts of this clonotype. This sequence joins TRBV11-2 and TRBJ2-3; weak D call: TRBD1 (6 bases). Germline-derived CDR1 and CDR2 are SGHAT and FQNNGV. CDR3 length: 15 amino acids. V lost 5 bases, J lost 3 bases, and 15 bases lay in between. The CDR3 region has the DNA TGTGCCAGCAGCACCCGACAGGCCAGAACAGATACGCAGTATTTT. Translated: CASSTRQARTDTQYF. Using reference TRBV11-2 and TRBJ2-3 for the parts outside the CDR3, the full variable domain is EAGVAQSPRYKIIEKRQSVAFWCNPISGHATLYWYQQILGQGPKLLIQFQNNGVVDDSQLPKDRFSAERLKGVDSTLKIQPAKLEDSAVYLCASSTRQARTDTQYFGPGTRLTVL.

J is TRBJ1-2 and V is TRBV6-5; no definite D call. The CDR3 is 14 amino acids. CDR1 and CDR2 from the germline V gene are MNHEY and SVGAGI. The V end lost 5 bases, the J end lost 5 bases, and 15 bases lay between the germline ends. The DNA of the CDR3 is TGTGCCAGCAGTCCCCCAGGTCTCTATTATGGCTACACCTTC. Amino acids: CASSPPGLYYGYTF.

This clonotype has just a few counts. This chain connects TRBV5-1 to TRBJ2-7; 11 bases match TRBD2. V lost 4 bases and J lost 4; bases outside the gene matches: 4. Germline V gene lookup returns CDR1 SGHRS and CDR2 YFSETQ. The CDR3 covers 14 residues. The DNA for the CDR3 is TGCGCCAGCAGCCTGACTAGCGGGAAGTACGAGCAGTACTTC. Translating it yields CASSLTSGKYEQYF.

Only a few counts were recorded for this clonotype. The chain recombines TRBV29-1 with TRBJ2-1; 11 bases fit TRBD2. Per germline, CDR1 SQVTM and CDR2 ANQGSEA. This CDR3 spans 13 amino acids. Unmatched junction bases numbered 6, after V lost 7 bases and J lost 7 bases. This chain's CDR3 is CSAGTSGVNEQFF. CDR3 sequence (DNA): TGCAGCGCGGGGACTAGCGGTGTGAATGAGCAGTTCTTC.

The chain employs TRBV20-1 and TRBJ1-4, with TRBD1 matching 7 bases. The length of the CDR3 is 14 residues. Germline loops: CDR1 DFQATT, CDR2 SNEGSKA (reference sequence). Trimming at V came to 6 bases and at J to 5 bases, leaving 9 bases not matched to a gene. The CDR3 reads CSAIEDRANEKLFF. The CDR3, as DNA: TGCAGTGCAATCGAAGACAGGGCGAATGAAAAACTGTTTTTT.

The rearrangement joins TRBV5-1 to TRBJ2-7; D is ambiguous. Germline assignment: CDR1 SGHRS and CDR2 YFSETQ. Trimming pared 4 bases from V and 0 bases from J, leaving 14 bases between. The CDR3 consists of 15 residues. The CDR3 reads CASSEGPQSSYEQYF. The CDR3 DNA is TGCGCCAGCAGCGAAGGTCCCCAGAGCTCCTACGAGCAGTACTTC.

DNA of the CDR3: TGCGCCAGCAGCCAAGAGGCCAAGCGGAACTACGAGCAGTACTTC. Its protein product is CASSQEAKRNYEQYF. This sequence joins TRBV4-1 and TRBJ2-7; possible D gene TRBD2, 5 bases. Trimming took off 0 bases at V and 3 bases at J, with 12 bases between the two ends. This CDR3 spans 15 amino acids. Germline V lookup: CDR1 MGHRA, CDR2 YSYEKL.

As concerns this clonotype: A read error may account for a junction end that differs from germline. The J gene is TRBJ1-6, the V gene TRBV6-6; TRBD1 matches 8 bases. The CDR3 is 16 residues long. Germline V CDR1 and CDR2: MNHNY, SVGAGI (reference sequence). CDR3 loop: CANSYSGTGYNSPLHF. The CDR3 DNA is TGTGCCAACAGTTACTCAGGGACAGGATATAATTCACCCCTCCACTTT.

The V and J genes are TRBV9 and TRBJ1-6, with unresolved D. V lost 0 bases, J lost 9 bases, and 10 bases lay in between. Germline V gene sequence: CDR1 SGDLS, CDR2 YYNGEE. CDR3 length: 14 residues. CDR3 in DNA: TGTGCCAGCAGCGTAGATATGACCGGTTCACCCCTCCACTTT. Amino acids: CASSVDMTGSPLHF.

This clonotype was recorded a few times. The CDR3 region is CASTPRGAQPNQPQHF. In DNA, the CDR3 is TGTGCCAGTACTCCTCGAGGAGCCCAACCCAATCAGCCCCAGCATTTT. The chain employs TRBV19 and TRBJ1-5, with D hard to call. The CDR3 runs to 16 residues. Per the germline V gene, CDR1 is LNHDA and CDR2 is SQIVND (reference sequence). With 7 bases removed from V and 3 bases from J, the gap between germline ends came to 19 bases.

The rearrangement joins TRBV9 to TRBJ1-1; D remains unclear. CDR3 length: 15 residues. Germline V gene sequence: CDR1 SGDLS, CDR2 YYNGEE. Trimming took 2 bases from V and 0 from J, leaving 11 bases between them. In nucleotides, the CDR3 is TGTGCCAGCAGCGTTGCCGGGCTACTGAACACTGAAGCTTTCTTT. Its protein is CASSVAGLLNTEAFF.

This clonotype was observed a few times. For the CDR3, the DNA is TGTGCCAGCTCAACCCTAGAGGGAGAGACCCAGTACTTC. Its translation: CASSTLEGETQYF. V usage is TRBV18 and J usage is TRBJ2-5, with TRBD2 as a possible D gene (5 bases). The V end lost 5 bases, the J end lost 4 bases, and 11 bases lay between the germline ends. The CDR3 has 13 residues. Germline values: CDR1 KGHSH, CDR2 LQKENI.

This clonotype has more than one count but fewer than ten. The chain uses TRBV27 and TRBJ2-7; D perhaps matches TRBD2 (5 bases). V was trimmed by 2 bases and J by 6 bases, leaving 14 bases between them. Germline V gene lookup returns CDR1 MNHEY and CDR2 SMNVEV (reference sequence). This CDR3 contains 14 residues. CDR3: CASSLVQPGIEQYF. The CDR3 DNA reads TGTGCCAGCAGTTTAGTCCAACCGGGGATCGAGCAGTACTTC.

This clonotype was recorded a few times. The chain is built from TRBV3-1 and TRBJ2-1; D is unclear. The CDR3 contains 12 residues. Germline V CDR1 and CDR2: LGHDT, YNNKEL (reference sequence). Trimming took off 1 base at V and 9 bases at J, with 7 bases between the two ends. CDR3 region: CASSQGPSEQFF. CDR3 in DNA: TGTGCCAGCAGCCAAGGTCCCAGTGAGCAGTTCTTC.

This chain links TRBV28 with TRBJ2-1; 14 positions match TRBD2. CDR3 length: 17 residues. The germline V gene encodes CDR1 MDHEN and CDR2 SYDVKM. The V gene end was trimmed by 5 bases and the J gene end by 7 bases; junction bases not matched to a gene: 10. The DNA of the CDR3 is TGTGCCAGCAGTAACAACGGACTAGCGGGAGGCGGGAATGAGCAGTTCTTC. It encodes CASSNNGLAGGGNEQFF.

V usage is TRBV27 and J usage is TRBJ1-2, with unresolved D. From germline, CDR1 is MNHEY and CDR2 SMNVEV (reference sequence). The CDR3 covers 13 residues. Deletions cut 6 bases from V and 6 bases from J, with 14 bases between. In DNA form, the CDR3 reads TGTGCCAGCAGCCAACTGAAGGCGCATGGCTACACCTTC. It yields the protein CASSQLKAHGYTF.

CDR3 sequence reads: CSVKGGLADFTDTQYF. The CDR3 DNA sequence: TGCAGCGTGAAGGGGGGACTAGCGGATTTCACAGATACGCAGTATTTT. This rearrangement joins TRBV29-1 to TRBJ2-3, with TRBD2 matching 11 bases. The CDR3 runs 16 residues. After removal of 6 bases from V and 2 bases from J, the junction contained 10 bases not matched to a gene. Germline CDR1 SQVTM, CDR2 ANQGSEA.